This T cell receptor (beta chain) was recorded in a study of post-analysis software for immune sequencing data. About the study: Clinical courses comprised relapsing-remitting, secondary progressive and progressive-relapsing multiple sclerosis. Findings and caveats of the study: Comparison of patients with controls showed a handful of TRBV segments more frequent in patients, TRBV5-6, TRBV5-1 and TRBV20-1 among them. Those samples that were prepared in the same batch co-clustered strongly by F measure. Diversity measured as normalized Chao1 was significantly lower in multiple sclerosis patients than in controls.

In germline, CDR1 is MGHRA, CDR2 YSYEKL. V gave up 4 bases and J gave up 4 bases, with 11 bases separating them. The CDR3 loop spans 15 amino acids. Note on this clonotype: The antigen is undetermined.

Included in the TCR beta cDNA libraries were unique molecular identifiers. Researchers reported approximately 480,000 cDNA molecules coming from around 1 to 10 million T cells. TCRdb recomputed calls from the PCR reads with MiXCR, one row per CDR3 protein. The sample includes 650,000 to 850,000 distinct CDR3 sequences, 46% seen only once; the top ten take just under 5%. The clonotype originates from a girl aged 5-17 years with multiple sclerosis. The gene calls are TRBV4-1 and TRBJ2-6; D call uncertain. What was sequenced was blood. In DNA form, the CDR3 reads TGCGCCAGCAGCCCGAGTGCGTTGGGGGCCAACGTCCTGACTTTC. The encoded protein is CASSPSALGANVLTF.